This TCR beta chain emerged from a study of OX40 agonist ivuxolimab in advanced cancers. Study-wide background: Three patients got partial responses; one had hepatocellular carcinoma and two had cutaneous melanoma.

Clones were read by immunoSEQ multiplex PCR, and TCRdb kept only the in-frame ones, dropping some. The top ten hold approximately 0.15% of the sample, which has 100,000 to 150,000 clones, 80% to 95% seen once. Findings and caveats of the study: Both blood CD4+ and CD8+ T cells showed clonal growth by week 6 at 0.1 to 3.0 mg/kg. On average, a greater number of expanded clones characterised CD8+ T cells relative to CD4+.

Anyone with autoimmune disease history or systemic immunosuppression was excluded. With regard to this clone: Its antigen is currently unknown.

This CDR3 contains 13 residues. Germline values: CDR1 ENHRY, CDR2 SYGVKD. Deletions cut 8 bases from V and 3 bases from J, with 14 bases between. The chain has TRBV10-3 and TRBJ2-7; D remains unclear. The sample was CD4+ or CD8+ T cells sorted from blood, taken in a trial of the OX40 agonist ivuxolimab. The source of this sequence is an adult with an advanced solid tumor such as melanoma, head and neck, liver or kidney cancer. CDR3 loop: CAISEWGGYEQYF. Written as DNA, the CDR3 is TGTGCCATCTCGGAGTGGGGTGGCTACGAGCAGTACTTC.